The 4 T cell receptor beta chains presented below share a single source sample, sequenced in a study of beta chain features in type 1 diabetes. Study outcomes and limitations: Significant though moderate, a shortening of TCRB CDR3s appeared in all four CD4+ subsets of Type 1 diabetes patients.

The sequenced template was cDNA made from the entire isolated RNA. The repertoire was sequenced with immunoSEQ multiplex PCR; TCRdb's copy has only in-frame clones and lacks some. The data hold about 340,000 clones, with roughly 13% observed a single time. No antigens are known for them. Source material: naive CD4+ T cells from blood. These receptors were taken from a woman aged 18-30 years with type 1 diabetes.

The chain joins TRBV6-6 to TRBJ2-2, with a weak D call TRBD2 (6 bases). Trimming removed 8 bases at V and 7 bases at J, with 14 bases between. The CDR3 is 13 residues long. Germline V gives CDR1 MNHNY, CDR2 SVGAGI (reference sequence). The CDR3 DNA reads TGTGCCAGCCGTGCGGGATCAAGCGGGGAGCTGTTTTTT. This codes for CASRAGSSGELFF.

V and J are TRBV27 and TRBJ2-7, with 9 bases aligning to TRBD2. Per germline, CDR1 MNHEY and CDR2 SMNVEV (reference sequence). Trimming removed 5 bases from V and 3 bases from J; junction bases left unmatched: 5. CDR3 length: 14 amino acids. CDR3 nucleotide sequence: TGTGCCAGCAGTAGCGGGGGGATGAGCTACGAGCAGTACTTC. Translating it yields CASSSGGMSYEQYF.

CDR3 coding DNA: TGTGCCAGCAGCGTAGGGAGGACTAGCCAGAGTGAGCAGTTCTTC. This codes for CASSVGRTSQSEQFF. This chain joins TRBV9 and TRBJ2-1; 8 nucleotides line up with TRBD2. Germline V gene data show CDR1 as SGDLS and CDR2 as YYNGEE. The CDR3 runs 15 residues. V lost 0 bases, J lost 9 bases, and 8 bases stayed unmatched.

The rearrangement joins TRBV5-6 to TRBJ2-3, with D possibly TRBD1 on 5 matching bases. Germline lookup yields CDR1 SGHDT and CDR2 YYEEEE. V gave up 3 bases and J gave up 5 bases, with 7 bases separating them. This CDR3 region has 12 residues. This CDR3 reads CASSWGQDTQYF. As DNA, the CDR3 is TGTGCCAGCAGCTGGGGCCAAGATACGCAGTATTTT.